Here is one T cell receptor beta chain with its context. This entry is derived from a study of blood T cell repertoires in COVID-19. About the study: The United States, Italy and Spain were the sources of the acute and convalescent COVID-19 samples. T cells, B-cell-depleted T cells, or PBMCs supplied cDNA or gDNA.

Per the study methods: Amplification of reference gene primers provided the estimated nucleated cell counts. The data were produced by immunoSEQ multiplex PCR, yet TCRdb's version contains in-frame clones alone and is incomplete. V and J calls and clone size come straight from that table; D and trimming were deduced from the DNA. The table has 150,000 to 200,000 clones, 65% to 85% seen once. CDR3 size: 14 residues. V trimming: 5 bases; J trimming: 7 bases; junction bases outside the gene matches: 8. Germline CDR1 reads SEHNR; CDR2 reads FQNEAQ (reference sequence). The clonotype comes from a woman aged 30 to 39 with acute or convalescent COVID-19. The chain is built from TRBV7-9 and TRBJ2-1; TRBD2 aligns across 7 bases. The sequenced sample consisted of peripheral blood. The CDR3 protein is CASSMAGEGNEQFF. CDR3 in DNA: TGTGCCAGCAGCATGGCGGGAGAAGGAAATGAGCAGTTCTTC.